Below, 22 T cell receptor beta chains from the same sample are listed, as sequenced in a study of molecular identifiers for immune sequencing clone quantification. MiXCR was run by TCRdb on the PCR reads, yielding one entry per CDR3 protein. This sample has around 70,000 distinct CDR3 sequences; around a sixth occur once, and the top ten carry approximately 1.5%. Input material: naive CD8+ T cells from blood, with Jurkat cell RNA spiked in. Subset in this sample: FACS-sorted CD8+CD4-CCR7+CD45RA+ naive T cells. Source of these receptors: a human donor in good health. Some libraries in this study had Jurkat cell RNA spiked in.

The CDR3 reads CASSLGFRLADPGELFF. The CDR3 DNA reads TGTGCCAGCAGCTTAGGATTTCGACTAGCAGACCCCGGGGAGCTGTTTTTT. This chain links TRBV7-2 with TRBJ2-2, with 7 bases aligning to TRBD2. Germline CDR1 and CDR2: SGHTA and FQGNSA. CDR3 length equals 17 residues. V gave up 1 base and J gave up 6 bases; unmatched junction bases: 11.

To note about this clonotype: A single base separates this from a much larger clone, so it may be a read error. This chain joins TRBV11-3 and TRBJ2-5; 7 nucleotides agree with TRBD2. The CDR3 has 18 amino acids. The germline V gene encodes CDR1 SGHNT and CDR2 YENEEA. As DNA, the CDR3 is TGTGCCAGCAGCGCAACGAGGGACTACCGAGGAGGGGCAGAGACCCAGCACTTC. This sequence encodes CASSATRDYRGGAETQHF.

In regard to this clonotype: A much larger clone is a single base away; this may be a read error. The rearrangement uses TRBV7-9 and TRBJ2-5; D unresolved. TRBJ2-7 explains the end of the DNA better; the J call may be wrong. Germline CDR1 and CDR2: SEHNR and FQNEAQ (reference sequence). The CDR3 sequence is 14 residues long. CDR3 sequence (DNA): TGTGCCAGCAGCAACACTGCTCTCACCTACGAGCAGTACTTC. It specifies CASSNTALTYEQYF.

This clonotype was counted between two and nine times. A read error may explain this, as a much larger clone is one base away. The CDR3 sequence is CASSLGPAISSYNERFF. In DNA, the CDR3 is TGTGCCAGCAGCCTCGGCCCGGCTATCAGCTCCTACAATGAGCGGTTCTTC. The genes are TRBV11-2 and TRBJ2-1; no firm D call. Germline loops: CDR1 SGHAT, CDR2 FQNNGV. The CDR3 length is 17 residues.

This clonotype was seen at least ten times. The CDR3 nucleotides read TGTGCCAGCAGCCTCGGGGCTAGCGGGAGTATACCCCTCGGCGAGCAGTACTTC. Its protein product is CASSLGASGSIPLGEQYF. J is TRBJ2-7 and V is TRBV14; 10 nucleotides agree with TRBD2. The CDR3 is 18 residues long. The V gene end was trimmed by 4 bases and the J gene end by 6 bases; junction bases not matched to a gene: 18. From germline, CDR1 is SGHDN and CDR2 FVKESK.

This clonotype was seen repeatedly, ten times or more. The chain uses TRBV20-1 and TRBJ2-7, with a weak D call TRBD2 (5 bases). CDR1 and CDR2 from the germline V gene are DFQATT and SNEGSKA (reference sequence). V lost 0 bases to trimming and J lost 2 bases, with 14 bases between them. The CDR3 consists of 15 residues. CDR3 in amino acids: CSARDVASWTYEQYF. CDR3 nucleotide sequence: TGCAGTGCTAGAGACGTGGCTAGCTGGACCTACGAGCAGTACTTC.

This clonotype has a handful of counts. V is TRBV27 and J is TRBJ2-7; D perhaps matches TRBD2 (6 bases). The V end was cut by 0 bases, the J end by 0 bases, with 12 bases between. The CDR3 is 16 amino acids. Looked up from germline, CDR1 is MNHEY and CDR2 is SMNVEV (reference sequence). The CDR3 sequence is CASSLSFPGSSYEQYF. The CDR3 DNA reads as TGTGCCAGCAGTTTATCCTTTCCCGGGAGCTCCTACGAGCAGTACTTC.

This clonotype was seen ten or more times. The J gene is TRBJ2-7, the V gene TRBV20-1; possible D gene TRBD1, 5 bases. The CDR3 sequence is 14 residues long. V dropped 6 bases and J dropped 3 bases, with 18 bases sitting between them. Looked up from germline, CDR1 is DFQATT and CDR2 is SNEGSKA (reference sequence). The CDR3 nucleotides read TGCAGTGCCCCGACACCCGACAGAGTCTACGAGCAGTACTTC. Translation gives CSAPTPDRVYEQYF.

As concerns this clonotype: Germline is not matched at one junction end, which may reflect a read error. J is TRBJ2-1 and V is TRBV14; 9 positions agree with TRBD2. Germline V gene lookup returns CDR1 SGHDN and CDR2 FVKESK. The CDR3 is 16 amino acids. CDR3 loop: CANSQTASGTFNEQFF. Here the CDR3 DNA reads TGTGCCAACAGCCAAACGGCTAGCGGGACGTTCAATGAGCAGTTCTTC.

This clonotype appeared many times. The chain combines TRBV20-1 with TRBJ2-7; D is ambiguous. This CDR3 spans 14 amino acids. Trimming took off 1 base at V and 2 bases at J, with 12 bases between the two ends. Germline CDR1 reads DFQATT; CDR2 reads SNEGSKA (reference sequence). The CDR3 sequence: CSARVQSSPYEQYF. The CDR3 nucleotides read TGCAGTGCTAGAGTCCAATCCTCTCCCTACGAGCAGTACTTC.

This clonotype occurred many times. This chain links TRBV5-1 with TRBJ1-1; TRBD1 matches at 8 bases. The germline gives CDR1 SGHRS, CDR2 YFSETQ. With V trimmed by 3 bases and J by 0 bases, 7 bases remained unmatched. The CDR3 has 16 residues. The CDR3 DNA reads TGCGCCAGCAGCTCTGGACAGGGAGGAATGAACACTGAAGCTTTCTTT. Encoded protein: CASSSGQGGMNTEAFF.

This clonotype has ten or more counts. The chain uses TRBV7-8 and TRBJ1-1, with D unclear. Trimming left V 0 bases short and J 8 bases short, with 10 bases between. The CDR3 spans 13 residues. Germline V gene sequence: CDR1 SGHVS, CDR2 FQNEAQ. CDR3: CASSLAVTAEAFF. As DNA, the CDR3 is TGTGCCAGCAGCTTAGCGGTTACAGCAGAAGCTTTCTTT. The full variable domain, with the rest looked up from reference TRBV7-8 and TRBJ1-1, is GAGVSQSPRYKVAKRGQDVALRCDPISGHVSLFWYQQALGQGPEFLTYFQNEAQLDKSGLPSDRFFAERPEGSVSTLKIQRTQQEDSAVYLCASSLAVTAEAFFGQGTRLTVV.

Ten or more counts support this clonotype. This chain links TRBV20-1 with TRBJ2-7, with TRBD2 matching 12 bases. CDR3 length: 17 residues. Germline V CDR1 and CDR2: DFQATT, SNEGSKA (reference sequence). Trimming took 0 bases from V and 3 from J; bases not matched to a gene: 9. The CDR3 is CSARDIPETSGSYEQYF. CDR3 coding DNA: TGCAGTGCTAGAGATATTCCTGAGACTAGCGGGAGCTACGAGCAGTACTTC.

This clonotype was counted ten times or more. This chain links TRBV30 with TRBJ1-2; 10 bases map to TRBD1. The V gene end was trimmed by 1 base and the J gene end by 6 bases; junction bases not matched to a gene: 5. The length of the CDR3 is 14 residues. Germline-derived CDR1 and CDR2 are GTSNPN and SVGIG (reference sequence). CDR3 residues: CAWSDGTGVDGYTF. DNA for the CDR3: TGTGCCTGGAGTGATGGGACAGGGGTCGATGGCTACACCTTC.

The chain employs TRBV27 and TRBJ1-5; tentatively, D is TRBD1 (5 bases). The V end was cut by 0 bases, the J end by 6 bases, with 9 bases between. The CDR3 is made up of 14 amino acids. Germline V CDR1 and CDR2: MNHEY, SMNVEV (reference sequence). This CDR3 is CASSLSQGRQPQHF. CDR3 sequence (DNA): TGTGCCAGCAGTTTATCCCAGGGACGTCAGCCCCAGCATTTT.

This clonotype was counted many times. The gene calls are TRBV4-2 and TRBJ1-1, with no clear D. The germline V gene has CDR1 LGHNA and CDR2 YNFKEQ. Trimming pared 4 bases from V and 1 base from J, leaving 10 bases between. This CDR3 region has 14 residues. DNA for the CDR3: TGTGCCAGCAGCCCCGCGGGAGGGAACACTGAAGCTTTCTTT. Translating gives CASSPAGGNTEAFF.

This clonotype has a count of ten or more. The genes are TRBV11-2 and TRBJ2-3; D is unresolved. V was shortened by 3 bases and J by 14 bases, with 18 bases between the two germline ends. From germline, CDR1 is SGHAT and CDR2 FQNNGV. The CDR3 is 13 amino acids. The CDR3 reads CASSFQTFKVRYF. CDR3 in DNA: TGTGCCAGCAGCTTCCAAACTTTTAAAGTACGGTATTTT.

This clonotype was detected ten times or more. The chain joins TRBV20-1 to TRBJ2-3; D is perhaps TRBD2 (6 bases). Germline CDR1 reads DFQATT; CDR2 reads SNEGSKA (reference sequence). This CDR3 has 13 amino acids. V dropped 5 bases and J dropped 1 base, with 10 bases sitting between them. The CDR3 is CSAPGDRTDTQYF. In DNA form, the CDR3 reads TGCAGTGCTCCGGGGGACCGCACAGATACGCAGTATTTT.

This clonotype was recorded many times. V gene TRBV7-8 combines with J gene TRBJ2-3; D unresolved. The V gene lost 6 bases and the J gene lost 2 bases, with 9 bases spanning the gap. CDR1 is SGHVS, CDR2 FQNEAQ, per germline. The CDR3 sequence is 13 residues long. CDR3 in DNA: TGTGCCAGCAGTCCCCAGCTCACAGATACGCAGTATTTT. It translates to CASSPQLTDTQYF.

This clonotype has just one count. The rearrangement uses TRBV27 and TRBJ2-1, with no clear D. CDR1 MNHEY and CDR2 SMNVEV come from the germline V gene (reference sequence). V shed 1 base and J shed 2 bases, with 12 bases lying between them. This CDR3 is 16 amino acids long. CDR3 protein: CASSLLWGTTYNEQFF. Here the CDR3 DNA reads TGTGCCAGCAGTTTATTGTGGGGAACCACCTACAATGAGCAGTTCTTC.

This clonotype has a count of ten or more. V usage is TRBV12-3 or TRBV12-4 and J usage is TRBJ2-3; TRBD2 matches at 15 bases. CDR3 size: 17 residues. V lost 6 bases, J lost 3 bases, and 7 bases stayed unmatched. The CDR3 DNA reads TGTGCCAGCAGCCTCGGACTAGCGGGAGGGCCAACAGATACGCAGTATTTT. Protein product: CASSLGLAGGPTDTQYF.

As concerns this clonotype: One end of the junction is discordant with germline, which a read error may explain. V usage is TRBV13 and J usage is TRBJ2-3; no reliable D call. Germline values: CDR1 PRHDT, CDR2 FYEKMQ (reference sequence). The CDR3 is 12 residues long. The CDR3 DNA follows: TGTGCCTGCAGCTTAGTCGGGGATACGCAGTATTTT. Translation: CACSLVGDTQYF.